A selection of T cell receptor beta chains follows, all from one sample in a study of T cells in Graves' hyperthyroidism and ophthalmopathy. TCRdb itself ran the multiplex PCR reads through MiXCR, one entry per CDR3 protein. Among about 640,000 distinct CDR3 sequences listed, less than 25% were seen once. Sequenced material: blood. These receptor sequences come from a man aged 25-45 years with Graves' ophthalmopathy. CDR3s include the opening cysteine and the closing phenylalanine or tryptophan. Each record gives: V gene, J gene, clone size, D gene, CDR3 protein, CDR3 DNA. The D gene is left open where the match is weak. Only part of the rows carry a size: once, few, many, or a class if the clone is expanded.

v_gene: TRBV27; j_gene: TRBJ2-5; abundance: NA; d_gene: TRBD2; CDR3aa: CASSTPPSGRLETQYF; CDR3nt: TGTGCCAGCAGTACTCCCCCGAGCGGGAGACTAGAGACCCAGTACTTC
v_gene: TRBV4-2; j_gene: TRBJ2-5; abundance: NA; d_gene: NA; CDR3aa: CASSNFGGRETQYF; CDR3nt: TGTGCCAGCAGTAACTTCGGGGGCAGGGAGACCCAGTACTTC
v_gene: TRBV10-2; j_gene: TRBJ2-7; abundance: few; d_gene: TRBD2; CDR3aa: CASSDPSGRGWDEQYF; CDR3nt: TGCGCCAGCAGTGACCCTAGCGGGAGGGGATGGGACGAGCAGTACTTC
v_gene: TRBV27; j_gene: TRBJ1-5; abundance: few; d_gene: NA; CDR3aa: CASSFVGGQPQHF; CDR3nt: TGTGCCAGCAGTTTTGTGGGGGGACAGCCCCAGCATTTT
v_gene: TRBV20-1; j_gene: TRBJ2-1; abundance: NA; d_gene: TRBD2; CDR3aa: CSAKTSGAYNEQFF; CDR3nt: TGCAGTGCTAAGACTAGCGGGGCTTACAATGAGCAGTTCTTC
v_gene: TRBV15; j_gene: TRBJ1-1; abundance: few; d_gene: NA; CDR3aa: CATSNTYVSLEAFF; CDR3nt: TGTGCCACCAGCAACACATACGTGAGCCTTGAAGCTTTCTTT
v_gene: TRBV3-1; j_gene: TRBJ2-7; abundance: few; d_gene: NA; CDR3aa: CASSQITTGEQYF; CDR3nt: TGTGCCAGCAGCCAAATAACAACAGGCGAGCAGTACTTC
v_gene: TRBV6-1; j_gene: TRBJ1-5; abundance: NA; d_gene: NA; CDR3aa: CASKTESQPQHF; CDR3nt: TGTGCCAGCAAGACAGAGAGTCAGCCCCAGCATTTT
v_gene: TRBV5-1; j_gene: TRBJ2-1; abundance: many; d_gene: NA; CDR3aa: CASTWDSYYNEQFF; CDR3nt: TGCGCCAGCACCTGGGACTCCTACTACAATGAGCAGTTCTTC
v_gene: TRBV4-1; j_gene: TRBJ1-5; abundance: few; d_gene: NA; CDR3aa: CASSQRTNNQPQHF; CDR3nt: TGCGCCAGCAGCCAGCGGACTAACAATCAGCCCCAGCATTTT
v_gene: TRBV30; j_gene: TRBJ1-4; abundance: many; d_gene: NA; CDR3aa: CAWSPGHSPGEKLFF; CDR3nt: TGTGCCTGGAGTCCAGGACACTCTCCGGGGGAAAAACTGTTTTTT